The clone carrying this T cell receptor beta chain showed up many times. V shed 6 bases and J 2 bases; nucleotides not matched to a gene: 7. Germline values: CDR1 SEHNR, CDR2 FQNEAQ (reference sequence). This CDR3 is built from 16 residues. The sample comes from a study of regulatory T cells in long-lasting Graves disease. Described time point: newly diagnosed GD, antithyroid drugs for less than 3 months. The TCR library was prepared using RNA isolated from PBMCs. TCR beta libraries were built with iRepertoire HTBI primers and Arm-PCR of CDR3 regions. TCRdb processed the multiplex PCR reads anew with MiXCR; each CDR3 protein has one entry. The profile shows roughly 510,000 distinct CDR3 sequences, 15% to 20% of them singletons. These data were also reused for a study on T cells in Graves' hyperthyroidism and ophthalmopathy.

The chain couples TRBV7-9 to TRBJ2-3; 11 nucleotides agree with TRBD2. The sequencing used peripheral blood mononuclear cells (PBMCs), collected at new diagnosis, from a patient treated with antithyroid drugs. This receptor was identified in a man younger than 30 with Graves disease. The CDR3 DNA is TGTGCCAGCAGAGATCCTAGCGGGAGGACCACAGATACGCAGTATTTT. Translation gives CASRDPSGRTTDTQYF.